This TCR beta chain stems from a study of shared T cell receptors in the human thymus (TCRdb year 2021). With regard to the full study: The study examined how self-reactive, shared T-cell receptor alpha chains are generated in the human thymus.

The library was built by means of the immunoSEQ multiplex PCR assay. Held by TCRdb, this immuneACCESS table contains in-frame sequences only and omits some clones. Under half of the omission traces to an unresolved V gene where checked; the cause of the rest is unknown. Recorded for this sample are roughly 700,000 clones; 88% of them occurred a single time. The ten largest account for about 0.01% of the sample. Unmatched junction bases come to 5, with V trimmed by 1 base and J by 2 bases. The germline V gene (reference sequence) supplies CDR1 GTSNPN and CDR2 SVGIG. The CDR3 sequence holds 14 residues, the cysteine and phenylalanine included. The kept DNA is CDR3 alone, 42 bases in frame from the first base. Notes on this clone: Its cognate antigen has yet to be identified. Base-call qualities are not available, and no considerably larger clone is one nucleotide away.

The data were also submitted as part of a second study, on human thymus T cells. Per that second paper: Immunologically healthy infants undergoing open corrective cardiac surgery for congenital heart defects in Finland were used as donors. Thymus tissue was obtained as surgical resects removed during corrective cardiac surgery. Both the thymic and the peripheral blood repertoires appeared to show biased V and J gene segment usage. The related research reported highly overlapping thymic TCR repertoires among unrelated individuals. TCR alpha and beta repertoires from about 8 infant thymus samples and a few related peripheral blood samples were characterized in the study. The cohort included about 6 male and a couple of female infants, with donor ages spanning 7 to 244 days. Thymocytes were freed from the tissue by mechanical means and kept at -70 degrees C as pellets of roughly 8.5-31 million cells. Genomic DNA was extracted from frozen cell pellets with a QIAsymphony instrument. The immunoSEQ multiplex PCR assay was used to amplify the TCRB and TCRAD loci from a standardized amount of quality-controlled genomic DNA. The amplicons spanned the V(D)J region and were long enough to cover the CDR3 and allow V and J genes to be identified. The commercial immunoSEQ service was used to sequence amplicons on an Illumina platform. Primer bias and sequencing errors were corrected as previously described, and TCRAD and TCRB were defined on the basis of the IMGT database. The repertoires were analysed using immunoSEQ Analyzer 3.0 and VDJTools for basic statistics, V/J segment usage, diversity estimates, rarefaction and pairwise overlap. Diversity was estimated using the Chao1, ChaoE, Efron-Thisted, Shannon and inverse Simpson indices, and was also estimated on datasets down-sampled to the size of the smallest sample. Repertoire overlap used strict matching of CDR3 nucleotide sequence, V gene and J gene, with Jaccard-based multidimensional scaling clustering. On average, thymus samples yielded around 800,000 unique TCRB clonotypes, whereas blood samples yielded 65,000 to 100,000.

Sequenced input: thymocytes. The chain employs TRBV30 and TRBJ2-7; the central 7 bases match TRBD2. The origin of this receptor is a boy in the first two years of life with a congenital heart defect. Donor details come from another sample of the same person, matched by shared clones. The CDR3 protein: CAWSGEGRTYEQYF. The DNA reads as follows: TGTGCCTGGAGTGGGGAGGGACGTACCTACGAGCAGTACTTC.